The present T cell receptor (beta chain) was sequenced within a study of radiotherapy plus CTLA-4 blockade in lung cancer (dated 2018 in TCRdb). Broadly, across the study: Among the enrolled patients, about 19% had an objective response, and about 30% reached disease control.

The library was generated by the immunoSEQ multiplex PCR assay. This immuneACCESS table, as held by TCRdb, lists in-frame sequences with V and J called but not all clones. Of the missing ones, under half trace to an unresolved V gene in checked studies; the others have no known cause. The sample table shows 75,000 to 95,000 clones, and approximately 80% are seen once. The ten most abundant clones make up roughly a quarter of the sample. A single count supports this clone. Its antigen remains undetermined. No quality values exist for individual bases; no much larger clone is one base distant. The study at large found these results: The strongest predictors of response, as reported, were early dynamic changes in blood T cell clones along with a rise in serum interferon-beta after radiation. After treatment with radiotherapy and ipilimumab, TCR clones that originated in tumors expanded in peripheral blood.

Focal radiation therapy combined with CTLA-4 blockade (ipilimumab) was tested in patients with chemo-refractory metastatic non-small-cell lung cancer. The germline V gene (reference sequence) specifies GTSNPN as CDR1 and SVGIG as CDR2. V was cut back by 1 base and J by 1 base, leaving a gap of 7 bases between them. From the cysteine through the phenylalanine, the CDR3 covers 13 amino acids. Just CDR3 DNA is preserved here, 39 bases in frame from base 1. This TCR was sampled from a human donor with non-small cell lung cancer that progressed on radiotherapy plus ipilimumab. This chain joins TRBV30 to TRBJ1-1, with the identity of the D gene unclear. Here the sequenced sample was peripheral blood, taken from a patient treated with radiotherapy plus ipilimumab. In nucleotide form, the sequence is TGTGCCTGGAGTGGTGGACGGAACACTGAAGCTTTCTTT. Translation gives CAWSGGRNTEAFF.